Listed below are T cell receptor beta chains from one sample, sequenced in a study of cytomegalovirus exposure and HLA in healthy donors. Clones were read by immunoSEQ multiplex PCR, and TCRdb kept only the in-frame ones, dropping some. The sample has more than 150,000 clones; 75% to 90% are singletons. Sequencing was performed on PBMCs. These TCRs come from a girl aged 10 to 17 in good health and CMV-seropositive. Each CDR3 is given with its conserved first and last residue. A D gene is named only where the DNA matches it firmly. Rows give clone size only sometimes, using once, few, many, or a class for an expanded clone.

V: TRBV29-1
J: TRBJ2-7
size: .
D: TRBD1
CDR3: CSVATRTGGRDEQYF
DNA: TGCAGCGTTGCCACACGAACAGGGGGGCGCGACGAGCAGTACTTC

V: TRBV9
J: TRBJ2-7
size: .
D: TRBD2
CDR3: CASSPFGRPHEQYF
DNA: TGTGCCAGCAGCCCGTTCGGGAGGCCCCACGAGCAGTACTTC

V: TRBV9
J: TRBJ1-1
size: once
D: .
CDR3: CASSEGGAIVNTEAFF
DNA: TGTGCCAGCAGCGAGGGGGGGGCTATCGTGAACACTGAAGCTTTCTTT

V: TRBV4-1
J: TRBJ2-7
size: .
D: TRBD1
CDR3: CASSQRTGPYEQYF
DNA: TGCGCCAGCAGCCAAAGGACAGGGCCCTACGAGCAGTACTTC

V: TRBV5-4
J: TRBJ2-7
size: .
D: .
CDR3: CASSLFNEQYF
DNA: TGTGCCAGCAGCTTGTTCAACGAGCAGTACTTC

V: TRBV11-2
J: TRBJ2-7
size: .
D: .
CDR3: CASSSSGAYEQYF
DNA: TGTGCCAGCAGCTCCTCGGGGGCCTACGAGCAGTACTTC

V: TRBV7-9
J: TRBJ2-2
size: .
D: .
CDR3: CASSPTGVYTGELFF
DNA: TGTGCCAGCAGCCCCACCGGGGTTTACACCGGGGAGCTGTTTTTT

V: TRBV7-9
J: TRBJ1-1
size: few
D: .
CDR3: CASSLGTPRGAFF
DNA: TGTGCCAGCAGCTTAGGGACGCCTAGGGGAGCTTTCTTT

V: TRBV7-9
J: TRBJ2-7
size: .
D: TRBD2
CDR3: CASSGLAIYEQYF
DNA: TGTGCCAGCAGTGGACTAGCGATCTACGAGCAGTACTTC

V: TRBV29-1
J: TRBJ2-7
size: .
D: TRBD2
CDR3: CSVRTSGRLYEQYF
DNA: TGCAGCGTTAGGACTAGCGGGAGGCTCTACGAGCAGTACTTC

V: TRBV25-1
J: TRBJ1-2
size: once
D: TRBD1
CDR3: CASGCRGQAPNYGYTF
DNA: TGTGCCAGCGGATGTCGGGGACAGGCACCAAACTATGGCTACACCTTC

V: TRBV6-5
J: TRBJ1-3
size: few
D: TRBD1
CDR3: CASGSGQGSGNTIYF
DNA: TGTGCCAGTGGTTCGGGACAGGGCTCTGGAAACACCATATATTTT

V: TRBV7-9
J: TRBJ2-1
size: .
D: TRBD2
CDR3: CASSPIGTSGRGDEQFF
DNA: TGTGCCAGCAGCCCGATTGGGACTAGCGGGAGAGGGGATGAGCAGTTCTTC

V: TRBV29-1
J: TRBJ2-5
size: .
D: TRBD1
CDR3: CSVETGTGPPSDRSQETQYF
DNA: TGCAGCGTAGAAACCGGGACAGGGCCCCCCTCGGATAGGTCCCAAGAGACCCAGTACTTC

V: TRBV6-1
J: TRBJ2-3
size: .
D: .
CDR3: CASRGGSGDTQYF
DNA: TGTGCCAGTCGAGGGGGTAGCGGGGATACGCAGTATTTT

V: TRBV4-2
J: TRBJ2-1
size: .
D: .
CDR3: CASSQDRDEQFF
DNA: TGTGCCAGCAGCCAAGACAGGGATGAGCAGTTCTTC

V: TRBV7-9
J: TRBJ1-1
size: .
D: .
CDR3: CASSLSTVKNTEAFF
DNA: TGTGCCAGCAGCTTATCAACAGTCAAGAACACTGAAGCTTTCTTT

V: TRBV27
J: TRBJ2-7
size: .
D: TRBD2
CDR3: CASKTSGYEQYF
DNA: TGTGCCAGCAAGACTAGCGGGTACGAGCAGTACTTC

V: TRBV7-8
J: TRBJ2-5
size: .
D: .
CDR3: CASSPDWSQYF
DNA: TGTGCCAGCAGCCCGGACTGGTCCCAGTACTTC

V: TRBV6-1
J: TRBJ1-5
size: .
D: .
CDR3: CASRISANNQPQHF
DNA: TGTGCCAGCAGAATTAGCGCAAACAATCAGCCCCAGCATTTT

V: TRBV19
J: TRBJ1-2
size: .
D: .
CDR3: CASSLEKWSYGYTF
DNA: TGTGCCAGTAGCCTGGAGAAGTGGAGCTATGGCTACACCTTC

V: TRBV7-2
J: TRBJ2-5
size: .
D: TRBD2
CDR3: CASSGDSGSAETQYF
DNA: TGTGCCAGCAGCGGAGATAGCGGGTCGGCGGAGACCCAGTACTTC